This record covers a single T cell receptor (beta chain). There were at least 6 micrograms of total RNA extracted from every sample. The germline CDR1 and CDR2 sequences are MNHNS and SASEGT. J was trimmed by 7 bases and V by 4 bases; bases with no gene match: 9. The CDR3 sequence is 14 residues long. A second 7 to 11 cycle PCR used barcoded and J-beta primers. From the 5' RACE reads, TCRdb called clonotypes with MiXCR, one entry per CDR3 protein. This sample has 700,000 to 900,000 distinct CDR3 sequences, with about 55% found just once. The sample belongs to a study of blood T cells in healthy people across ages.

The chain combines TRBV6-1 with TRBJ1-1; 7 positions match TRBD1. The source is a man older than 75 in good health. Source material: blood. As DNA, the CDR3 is TGTGCCAGCAGTGTCCGACAGGGCTTAGATGAAGCTTTCTTT. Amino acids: CASSVRQGLDEAFF.